This TCR beta chain derives from a study of T cells in tuberculosis. Study-level results: Smaller alpha distances in active tuberculosis partly reflected shorter CDR3-alpha lengths.

On this clone: Its target is unknown.

Libraries were prepared by immunoSEQ multiplex PCR; TCRdb keeps only in-frame clonotypes and omits some of them. The sample lists around 39,000 clones; about 94% were seen once. This receptor was identified in a donor between 5 and 29 years old with latent tuberculosis or without tuberculosis infection. The sample consisted of PBMCs.

The CDR3 DNA reads TGCGCCAGCAGCTTGGATTTCACTAACTATGGCTACACCTTC. It translates to CASSLDFTNYGYTF. The chain is built from TRBV5-1 and TRBJ1-2; no clear D gene. The CDR3 length is 14 residues. Trimming cost V 0 bases and J 0 bases, with 6 bases left between them. Looked up from germline, CDR1 is SGHRS and CDR2 is YFSETQ.